The clone carrying this T cell receptor beta chain was seen only once. Its target is not known. The data were obtained in a study of CD8+ T cells in alopecia areata. Study-wide context: Patients in the treated group were given tofacitinib by mouth, 5 to 10 mg twice a day.

Losses at the gene ends were 1 base for V and 2 bases for J; bases not matched to a gene: 1. Germline lookup yields CDR1 SGHAT and CDR2 FQNNGV. There are 15 residues in the CDR3. Notes on the study in general: Possibly because of HLA-related factors, TCR sharing was less clear across patients than in mice. Scalp sequencing captures resident alphabeta T cells of normal skin too.

Extracted RNA was reverse transcribed, and the resulting cDNA served as sequencing template. Profiling relied on immunoSEQ multiplex PCR, and the TCRdb table lists in-frame clones only, not all of them. Counted here are roughly 250,000 clones, less than 80% occurring once; the ten biggest clones make up 1% to 1.5%. The rearrangement uses TRBV11-2 and TRBJ2-3, with TRBD1 matching 9 bases. The specimen comprised CD4+ T cells sorted from blood, sampled at week 0. This clonotype originated in a human donor with alopecia areata. The CDR3 nucleotides read TGTGCCAGCAGCTTAGGGACAGGGGACACAGATACGCAGTATTTT. Amino acids: CASSLGTGDTDTQYF.